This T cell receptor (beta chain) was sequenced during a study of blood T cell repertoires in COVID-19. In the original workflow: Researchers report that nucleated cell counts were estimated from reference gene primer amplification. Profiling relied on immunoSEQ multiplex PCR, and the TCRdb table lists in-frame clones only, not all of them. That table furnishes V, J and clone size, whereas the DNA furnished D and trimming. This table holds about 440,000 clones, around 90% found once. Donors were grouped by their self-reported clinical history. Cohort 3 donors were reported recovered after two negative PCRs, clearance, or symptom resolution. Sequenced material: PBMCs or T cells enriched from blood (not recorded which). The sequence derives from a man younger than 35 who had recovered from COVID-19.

The CDR3 sequence is CAISESQGGVYTEAFF. Written as DNA, the CDR3 is TGTGCCATCAGTGAGTCCCAGGGGGGTGTTTATACTGAAGCTTTCTTT. The chain has TRBV10-3 and TRBJ1-1; 7 bases are a match to TRBD1. V trimming: 0 bases; J trimming: 5 bases; junction bases outside the gene matches: 9. The CDR3 has 16 amino acids. CDR1 is ENHRY, CDR2 SYGVKD, per germline.